This TCR beta chain is from a study of T-cell memory formation after mild COVID-19. This clonotype showed up just a few times. Antigen: not known. Study-wide results and caveats: Clones which contracted sat mainly in CM and EM if CD4+, and in EMRA if CD8+.

TCRdb reprocessed the 5' RACE reads via MiXCR and lists one record per CDR3 protein. The data hold under 150,000 distinct CDR3 sequences, with 20% to 25% observed a single time. The germline V gene encodes CDR1 LGHNA and CDR2 YSLEER. V dropped 5 bases and J dropped 2 bases, with 9 bases sitting between them. This CDR3 is 13 amino acids long. The receptor comes from a man between 18 and 35 years old who had mild COVID-19 (a few samples of this study predate the infection). Cell type and time point are not known. Specimen: PBMCs or a T cell subset sorted from them (not recorded which). V and J are TRBV4-3 and TRBJ1-1; TRBD1 is a possible D gene (5 bases). CDR3 DNA: TGCGCCAGCAGCGGGGGATTCAACACTGAAGCTTTCTTT. It yields the protein CASSGGFNTEAFF.